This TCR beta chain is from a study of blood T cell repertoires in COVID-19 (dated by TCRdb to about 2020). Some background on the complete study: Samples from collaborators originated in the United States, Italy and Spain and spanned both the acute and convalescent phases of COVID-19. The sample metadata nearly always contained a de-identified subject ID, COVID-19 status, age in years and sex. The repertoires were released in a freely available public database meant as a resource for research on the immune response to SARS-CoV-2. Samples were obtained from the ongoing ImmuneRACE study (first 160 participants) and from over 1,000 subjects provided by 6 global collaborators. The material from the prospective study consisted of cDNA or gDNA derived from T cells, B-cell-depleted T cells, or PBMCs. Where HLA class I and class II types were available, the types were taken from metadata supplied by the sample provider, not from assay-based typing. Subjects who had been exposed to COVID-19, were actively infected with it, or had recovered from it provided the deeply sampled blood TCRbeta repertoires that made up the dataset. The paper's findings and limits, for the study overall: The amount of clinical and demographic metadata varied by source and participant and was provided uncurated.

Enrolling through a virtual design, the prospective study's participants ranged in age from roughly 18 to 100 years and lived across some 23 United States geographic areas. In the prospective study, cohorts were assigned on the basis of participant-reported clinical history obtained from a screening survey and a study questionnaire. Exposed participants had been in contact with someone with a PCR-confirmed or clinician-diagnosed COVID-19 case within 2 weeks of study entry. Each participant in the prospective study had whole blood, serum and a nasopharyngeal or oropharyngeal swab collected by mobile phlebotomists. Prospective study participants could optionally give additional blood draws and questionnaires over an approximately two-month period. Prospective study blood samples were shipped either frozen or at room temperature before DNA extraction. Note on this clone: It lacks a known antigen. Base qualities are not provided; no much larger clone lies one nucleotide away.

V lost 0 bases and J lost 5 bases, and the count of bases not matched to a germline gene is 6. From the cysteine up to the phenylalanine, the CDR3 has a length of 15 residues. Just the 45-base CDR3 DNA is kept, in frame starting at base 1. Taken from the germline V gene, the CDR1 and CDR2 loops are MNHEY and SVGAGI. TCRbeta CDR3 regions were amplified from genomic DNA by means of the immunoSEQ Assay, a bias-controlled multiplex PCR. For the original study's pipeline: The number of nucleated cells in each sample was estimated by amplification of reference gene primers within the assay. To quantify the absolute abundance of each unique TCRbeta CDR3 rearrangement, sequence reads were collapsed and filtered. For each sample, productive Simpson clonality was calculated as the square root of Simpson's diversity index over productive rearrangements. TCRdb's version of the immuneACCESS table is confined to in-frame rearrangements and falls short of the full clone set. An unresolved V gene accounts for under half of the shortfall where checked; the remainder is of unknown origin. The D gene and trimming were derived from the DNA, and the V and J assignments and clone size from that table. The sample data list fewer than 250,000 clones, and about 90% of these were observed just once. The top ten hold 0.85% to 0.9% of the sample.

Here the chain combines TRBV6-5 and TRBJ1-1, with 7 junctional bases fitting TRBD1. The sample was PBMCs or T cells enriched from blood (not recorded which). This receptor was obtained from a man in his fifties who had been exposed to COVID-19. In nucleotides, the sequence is TGTGCCAGCAGTTACTCGTGGAGGGGGCCAACTGAAGCTTTCTTT. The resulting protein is CASSYSWRGPTEAFF.